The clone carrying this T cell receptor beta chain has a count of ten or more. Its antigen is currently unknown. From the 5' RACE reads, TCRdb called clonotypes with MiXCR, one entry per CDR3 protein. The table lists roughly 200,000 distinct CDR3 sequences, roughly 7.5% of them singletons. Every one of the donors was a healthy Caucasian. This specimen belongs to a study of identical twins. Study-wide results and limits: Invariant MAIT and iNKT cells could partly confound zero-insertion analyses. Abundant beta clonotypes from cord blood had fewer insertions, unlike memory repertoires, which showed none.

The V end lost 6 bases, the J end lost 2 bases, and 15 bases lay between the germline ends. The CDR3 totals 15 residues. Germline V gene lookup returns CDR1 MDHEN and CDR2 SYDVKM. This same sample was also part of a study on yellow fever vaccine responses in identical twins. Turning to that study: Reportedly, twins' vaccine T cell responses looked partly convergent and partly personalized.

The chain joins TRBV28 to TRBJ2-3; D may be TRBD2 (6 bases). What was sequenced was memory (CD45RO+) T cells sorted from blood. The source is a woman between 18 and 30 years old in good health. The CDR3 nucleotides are TGTGCCAGCAGCCCTCGGCGGGAAGCCACAGATACGCAGTATTTT. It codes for CASSPRREATDTQYF.